This T cell receptor beta chain was captured by sequencing in a study of blood T cells in healthy people across ages. The CDR3 sequence is 13 residues long. Looked up from germline, CDR1 is ENHRY and CDR2 is SYGVKD. Trimming cost V 3 bases and J 8 bases, with 13 bases left between them. Primed by a sample-barcoded 5' primer and a J-beta primer mix, a second PCR proceeded for about 7 to 11 cycles. TCRdb processed the 5' RACE reads anew with MiXCR; each CDR3 protein has one entry. The sample comprises 600,000 to 650,000 distinct CDR3 sequences, roughly 58% of which are singletons, and approximately 37% rests with the top ten.

This TCR was recovered from a man aged 55-75 years in good health. V is TRBV10-3 and J is TRBJ1-2, with D perhaps matching TRBD1 (6 bases). Material for sequencing was blood. CDR3 coding DNA: TGTGCCATCAGTGAAACGGGGGCCAAGGGCTACACCTTC. This gives the protein CAISETGAKGYTF.